This T cell receptor (beta chain) was recovered during a study of CD8+ T cells in alopecia areata. The overall study: Twice daily, treated patients received 5 to 10 mg of oral tofacitinib.

Treatment: oral pan-JAK inhibitor, 5-10 mg twice daily. Sequencing used cDNA as its template, made by extracting RNA and reverse transcribing it. The data were produced by immunoSEQ multiplex PCR, yet TCRdb's version contains in-frame clones alone and is incomplete. The data hold about 210,000 clones, with roughly 40% observed a single time. This TCR derives from a human donor with alopecia areata. The sequencing used CD4+ T cells sorted from blood, collected at approximately week 36, from a patient treated with tofacitinib.

CDR3 sequence: CASSISAGGTHAKNIQYF. As DNA, the CDR3 is TGTGCCAGTAGTATTTCTGCAGGGGGCACGCACGCCAAAAACATTCAGTACTTC. The J gene is TRBJ2-4, the V gene TRBV19, with 8 nucleotides matching TRBD1. CDR3 length: 18 residues. Germline CDR1 LNHDA, CDR2 SQIVND (reference sequence). The V and J ends lost 3 bases and 1 base, in that order; junction bases with no gene match: 11.